This TCR beta chain was sequenced in a study of T cells in Graves' hyperthyroidism and ophthalmopathy. Study outcomes and limitations: Ophthalmopathy prediction by the model preceded onset by a median about 6.3 months.

Source material for PBMCs was 10 ml fresh peripheral blood. Amplified regions were TCR beta CDR3 sequences from RNA transcripts. The HTBI set primed first-round TCR CDR3 RT-PCR. TCRdb re-called the multiplex PCR reads through MiXCR, storing one row per CDR3 protein. The sample consists of about 600,000 distinct CDR3 sequences, approximately 15% of them appearing once. As for this clonotype: No antigen is known for it. One end of the junction varies from germline; a read error may be responsible.

The sample taken for sequencing was blood. The receptor was derived from a woman in her 40s with Graves' ophthalmopathy.

This CDR3 reads CVSSLSWISTDTQYF. Written as DNA, the CDR3 is TGTGTCAGCAGTTTATCGTGGATAAGCACAGATACGCAGTATTTT. The J gene is TRBJ2-3, the V gene TRBV27; D remains ambiguous. This CDR3 contains 15 residues. Looked up from germline, CDR1 is MNHEY and CDR2 is SMNVEV (reference sequence).